Given below is one T cell receptor beta chain in context. These data are taken from a study of blood T cell repertoires in COVID-19. Study context: Sources were T cells, B-cell-depleted T cells, or PBMCs; the material itself was cDNA or gDNA.

The protocol was immunoSEQ multiplex PCR, while the TCRdb copy is restricted to in-frame clones and leaves out a portion. The sample shows 150,000 to 200,000 clones, approximately 85% of them seen only once. The ends lost 6 bases at V and 4 bases at J; junction bases unmatched: 7. This CDR3 region has 15 residues. From germline, CDR1 is SNHLY and CDR2 FYNNEI. The chain joins TRBV2 to TRBJ2-1; TRBD2 matches at 9 bases. Sequenced material: peripheral blood. This clonotype originated in a man aged 55 to 69 with acute or convalescent COVID-19. The CDR3 spells CASRVTSGPYNEQFF. The CDR3 DNA reads TGTGCCAGCAGAGTGACTAGCGGACCTTACAATGAGCAGTTCTTC.